These 22 T cell receptor beta chains were all obtained from the same sample, sequenced in a study of CD8 T cells in ankylosing spondylitis (dated 2017 in TCRdb). On the study overall, not on this receptor specifically: A TCR beta motif of fewer than 10 highly homologous amino acid variants appeared characteristic of blood from ankylosing spondylitis patients.

Library prep was done by 5' RACE. TCRdb lists the instrument as Illumina HiSeq 2500. In-frame beta chains were kept once TCRdb had trimmed the public reads at Q25 with fastp and called clones with MiXCR. Each CDR3 protein gets just one entry, which takes the most common genes and DNA from the rows behind it. The table for this sample lists some 840,000 distinct CDR3 sequences; about 12% of them were counted only once. Jointly, the top ten make up 0.51% of the sample. No antigen has been assigned to these receptors. Specimen: blood, either unsorted or a sorted T cell fraction (not recorded which). The origin of the receptors is a male donor with ankylosing spondylitis.

The V gene is TRBV15, the J gene TRBJ1-1, with D possibly being TRBD1 (5 bases). Deletions cut 11 bases from V and 1 base from J, with 14 bases between. The CDR3 contains 13 residues. Germline V gives CDR1 LNHNV, CDR2 YYDKDF (reference sequence). This CDR3 is CAASWGRNTEAFF. In nucleotides, the CDR3 is TGTGCCGCGAGCTGGGGACGGAACACTGAAGCTTTCTTT.

This clonotype was detected many times. The V gene is TRBV20-1, the J gene TRBJ2-1, with 12 bases that match TRBD2. V shed 3 bases, J shed 4 bases, and the junction held 1 base outside the gene matches. The CDR3 covers 14 residues. Per the germline V gene, CDR1 is DFQATT and CDR2 is SNEGSKA (reference sequence). DNA for the CDR3: TGCAGTGCTAGGACTAGCGGGAGTTACAATGAGCAGTTCTTC. Protein: CSARTSGSYNEQFF.

In its sample, this clonotype was seen a few times. The CDR3 DNA follows: TGCGCCAGCAGCCAACTCCTAGCGGGGGGCGGCGATGAGCAGTTCTTC. Protein sequence: CASSQLLAGGGDEQFF. The chain is built from TRBV4-3 and TRBJ2-1; 11 bases fit TRBD2. J gave up 8 bases and V 2 bases, and 8 bases lay outside the gene matches. CDR1 LGHNA and CDR2 YSLEER come from the germline V gene. The CDR3 runs 16 residues.

This clonotype was detected ten times or more. The chain links TRBV5-6 to TRBJ1-2, with 7 bases lining up with TRBD1. With V trimmed by 4 bases and J by 5 bases, 14 bases remained unmatched. The V gene's germline CDR1 is SGHDT and CDR2 YYEEEE. The CDR3 has 16 amino acids. The DNA of the CDR3 is TGTGCCAGCAGCCGATCTGACAGGGCAGTCCCATATGGCTACACCTTC. Protein: CASSRSDRAVPYGYTF.

CDR3 in amino acids: CSAGTEGYEQYF. DNA for the CDR3: TGCAGTGCTGGGACGGAAGGCTACGAGCAGTACTTC. The chain recombines TRBV20-1 with TRBJ2-7; D possibly uses TRBD1 or TRBD2 (5 bases each). Trimming left V 5 bases short and J 3 bases short, with 11 bases between. CDR3 length: 12 amino acids. The germline gives CDR1 DFQATT, CDR2 SNEGSKA (reference sequence).

The V gene is TRBV6-2 or TRBV6-3, the J gene TRBJ2-1, with 11 bases aligning to TRBD2. CDR3 length: 18 residues. The V and J ends lost 2 bases and 7 bases, in that order; junction bases with no gene match: 13. From germline, CDR1 is MNHEY and CDR2 SVGEGT. CDR3 coding DNA: TGTGCCAGCAGTTACCCCCTCCCACTAGCGGGAGCAAGTAATGAGCAGTTCTTC. It specifies CASSYPLPLAGASNEQFF.

This clonotype has just a few counts. This chain connects TRBV20-1 to TRBJ2-1; 11 bases are a match to TRBD2. The V gene's germline CDR1 is DFQATT and CDR2 SNEGSKA (reference sequence). The junction had 3 bases not matched to a gene; V was cut back by 5 bases and J by 0 bases. The length of the CDR3 is 15 residues. CDR3 in amino acids: CSAGGTSGSYNEQFF. The CDR3 DNA is TGCAGTGCTGGGGGGACTAGCGGCTCCTACAATGAGCAGTTCTTC.

V usage is TRBV28 and J usage is TRBJ1-2; TRBD1 matches at 10 bases. With 6 bases clipped from V and 6 bases from J, the junction kept 7 bases outside the gene matches. The CDR3 loop spans 14 amino acids. The germline V gene encodes CDR1 MDHEN and CDR2 SYDVKM. For the CDR3, the DNA is TGTGCCAGCAGGTCCACCGGGACAGGGGATGGCTACACCTTC. It encodes CASRSTGTGDGYTF.

The chain links TRBV20-1 to TRBJ2-3, with TRBD2 matching over 10 bases. The CDR3 consists of 15 residues. The V and J ends lost 2 bases and 5 bases, in that order; junction bases with no gene match: 7. Germline values: CDR1 DFQATT, CDR2 SNEGSKA (reference sequence). The CDR3 region has the DNA TGCAGTGCTAGACCTAGCGGGAGAATCGAAGATACGCAGTATTTT. This sequence encodes CSARPSGRIEDTQYF.

This clonotype was picked up a small number of times. J is TRBJ1-2 and V is TRBV7-3; D gene ambiguous. Germline loops: CDR1 SGHTA, CDR2 FQGTGA. V shed 4 bases and J shed 7 bases, with 13 bases lying between them. This CDR3 contains 13 residues. The CDR3 reads CASSSPGGSGYTF. The CDR3 DNA follows: TGTGCCAGCAGCTCCCCCGGAGGGTCTGGCTACACCTTC.

This chain joins TRBV7-3 and TRBJ1-2; D gene uncertain. CDR1 and CDR2 (germline): SGHTA, FQGTGA. Trimming took 4 bases from V and 3 from J, leaving 9 bases between them. CDR3 size: 13 residues. The CDR3 loop reads CASSSTPYYGYTF. Written as DNA, the CDR3 is TGTGCCAGCAGCTCGACGCCCTACTATGGCTACACCTTC.

There are many counts of this clonotype. The chain employs TRBV20-1 and TRBJ2-7; no firm D call. The CDR3 is 13 amino acids. CDR1 and CDR2 (germline): DFQATT, SNEGSKA (reference sequence). CDR3 loop: CSTRLGSLSEQYF. The CDR3 DNA sequence: TGCAGCACAAGGCTAGGAAGTTTGAGCGAGCAGTACTTC.

The chain couples TRBV3-1 to TRBJ1-2, with a possible D match to TRBD1 (6 bases). The CDR3 has 13 residues. Germline CDR1 reads LGHDT; CDR2 reads YNNKEL (reference sequence). The V end was cut by 1 base, the J end by 8 bases, with 11 bases between. This chain's CDR3 is CASSQAGAEGYTF. Here the CDR3 DNA reads TGTGCCAGCAGCCAAGCGGGGGCGGAGGGCTACACCTTC.

The J gene is TRBJ1-1, the V gene TRBV6-5; no firm D call. Trimming stripped 3 bases from V and 10 bases from J, with 9 bases between. CDR3 length equals 11 residues. Germline V lookup: CDR1 MNHEY, CDR2 SVGAGI. In DNA form, the CDR3 reads TGTGCCAGCAGTTATCGGGGTTCAGCTTTCTTT. This translates into CASSYRGSAFF.

This clonotype turned up a few times. J is TRBJ2-2 and V is TRBV20-1; 7 bases agree with TRBD1. The junction had 12 bases not matched to a gene; V was cut back by 5 bases and J by 6 bases. From germline, CDR1 is DFQATT and CDR2 SNEGSKA (reference sequence). This CDR3 has 15 amino acids. CDR3 loop: CSARQGHPGAGELFF. The CDR3 DNA sequence: TGCAGTGCTCGACAGGGACACCCTGGCGCCGGGGAGCTGTTTTTT.

This clonotype was recorded at least ten times. The chain is built from TRBV5-1 and TRBJ2-1; the match to TRBD2 covers 9 bases. This CDR3 spans 16 amino acids. CDR1 and CDR2 from the germline V gene are SGHRS and YFSETQ. After removal of 0 bases from V and 4 bases from J, the junction contained 5 bases not matched to a gene. CDR3 sequence reads: CASSLAVTSGYNEQFF. CDR3 sequence (DNA): TGCGCCAGCAGCTTGGCCGTGACTAGCGGATACAATGAGCAGTTCTTC. Combining the CDR3 with reference TRBV5-1 and TRBJ2-1 gives the whole variable domain KAGVTQTPRYLIKTRGQQVTLSCSPISGHRSVSWYQQTPGQGLQFLFEYFSETQRNKGNFPGRFSGRQFSNSRSEMNVSTLELGDSALYLCASSLAVTSGYNEQFFGPGTRLTVL.

The J gene is TRBJ2-7, the V gene TRBV6-1, with 9 bases identical to TRBD2. J gave up 7 bases and V 6 bases, and 10 bases lay outside the gene matches. Looked up from germline, CDR1 is MNHNS and CDR2 is SASEGT. This CDR3 spans 14 amino acids. The CDR3 DNA reads as TGTGCCAGCAGCTCTATAGCGGGAGTCCGGGAGCAGTACTTC. Translating it yields CASSSIAGVREQYF.

This chain connects TRBV3-1 to TRBJ2-1, with 10 bases identical to TRBD2. The CDR3 totals 15 residues. V trimming: 4 bases; J trimming: 6 bases; junction bases outside the gene matches: 6. Germline CDR1 and CDR2: LGHDT and YNNKEL (reference sequence). The CDR3 bases are TGTGCCAGCAGCCTAACTAGCGGGAACTTCAATGAGCAGTTCTTC. Translating gives CASSLTSGNFNEQFF.

V and J are TRBV6-5 and TRBJ2-3, with D perhaps TRBD1 or TRBD2 (6 bases each). V lost 2 bases and J 0 bases, leaving 9 bases between the germline ends. The CDR3 length is 15 residues. Germline loops: CDR1 MNHEY, CDR2 SVGAGI. The CDR3 nucleotides are TGTGCCAGCAGTTACGGAGGGGGAAGCACAGATACGCAGTATTTT. This codes for CASSYGGGSTDTQYF.

This clonotype occurred a few times. V and J are TRBV20-1 and TRBJ2-1; no firm D call. CDR1 and CDR2 (germline): DFQATT, SNEGSKA (reference sequence). The CDR3 runs to 13 residues. V lost 7 bases and J 0 bases, leaving 10 bases between the germline ends. The CDR3 DNA follows: TGCAGTGTTAGCCCTTACTCCTACAATGAGCAGTTCTTC. Protein: CSVSPYSYNEQFF.

This clonotype came up many times. V usage is TRBV29-1 and J usage is TRBJ2-7; a weak D match, TRBD1 (6 bases). Trimming left V 7 bases short and J 6 bases short, with 19 bases between. Looked up from germline, CDR1 is SQVTM and CDR2 is ANQGSEA. CDR3 length equals 13 residues. Here the CDR3 reads CSGSLSGDGEQYF. CDR3 coding DNA: TGCAGCGGATCCCTCTCAGGGGATGGCGAGCAGTACTTC.

This clonotype was seen at least ten times. V is TRBV6-5 and J is TRBJ1-1; unclear D gene. The CDR3 contains 15 residues. From germline, CDR1 is MNHEY and CDR2 SVGAGI. With 0 bases removed from V and 5 bases from J, the gap between germline ends came to 13 bases. The CDR3 DNA reads TGTGCCAGCAGTTACTCGGGTTCTTTCCCTACTGAAGCTTTCTTT. This translates into CASSYSGSFPTEAFF.